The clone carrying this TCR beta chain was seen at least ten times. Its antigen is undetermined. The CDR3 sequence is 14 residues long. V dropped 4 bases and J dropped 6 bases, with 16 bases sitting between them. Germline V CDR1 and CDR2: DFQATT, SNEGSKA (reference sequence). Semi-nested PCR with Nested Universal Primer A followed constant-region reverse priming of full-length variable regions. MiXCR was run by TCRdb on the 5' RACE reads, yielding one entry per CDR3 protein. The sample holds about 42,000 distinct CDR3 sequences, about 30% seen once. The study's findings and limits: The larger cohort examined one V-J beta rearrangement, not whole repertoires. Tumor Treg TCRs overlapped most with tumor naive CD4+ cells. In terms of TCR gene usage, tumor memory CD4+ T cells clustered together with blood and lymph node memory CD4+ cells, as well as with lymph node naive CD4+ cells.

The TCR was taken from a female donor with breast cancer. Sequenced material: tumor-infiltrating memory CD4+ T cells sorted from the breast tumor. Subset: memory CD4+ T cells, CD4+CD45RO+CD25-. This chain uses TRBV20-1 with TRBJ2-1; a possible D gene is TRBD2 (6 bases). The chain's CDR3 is CSANLGGGSNEQFF. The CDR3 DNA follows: TGCAGTGCTAATTTGGGGGGTGGGTCCAATGAGCAGTTCTTC.